The next 8 T cell receptor beta chains were all read from a single sample in a study of cytomegalovirus exposure and HLA in healthy donors. The PCR used 60 Vbeta and 13 Jbeta primers. This table comes from immunoSEQ multiplex PCR, and its TCRdb copy is limited to in-frame clones, with some not included. The sample includes 100,000 to 150,000 clones, over 65% of them seen just once. The sample was PBMCs. The receptors shown here come from a man aged 35-49 years in good health and CMV-seronegative.

The V and J genes are TRBV19 and TRBJ1-6; D perhaps matches TRBD1 (6 bases). Germline CDR1 reads LNHDA; CDR2 reads SQIVND (reference sequence). V shed 0 bases and J shed 4 bases, with 13 bases lying between them. The CDR3 has 17 amino acids. As DNA, the CDR3 is TGTGCCAGTAGTATAGAGGGCAGGGGTCCTTATAATTCACCCCTCCACTTT. Encoded protein: CASSIEGRGPYNSPLHF.

This chain uses TRBV29-1 with TRBJ2-1; D gene uncertain. The CDR3 has 11 residues. CDR1 is SQVTM, CDR2 ANQGSEA, per germline. V shed 5 bases and J shed 8 bases, with 10 bases lying between them. CDR3 DNA sequence: TGCAGCGTTCCGCTAGGTGATGAGCAGTTCTTC. Its protein product is CSVPLGDEQFF.

About this clone: Distinct nucleotide sequences in the sample also encode this CDR3. The gene calls are TRBV30 and TRBJ1-4; 7 bases are a match to TRBD1. V gave up 3 bases and J gave up 7 bases; unmatched junction bases: 5. Germline V gene lookup returns CDR1 GTSNPN and CDR2 SVGIG (reference sequence). The CDR3 has 13 amino acids. The CDR3 DNA reads as TGTGCCTGGAGGGTAGGGGGCACTGAAAAACTGTTTTTT. Translating gives CAWRVGGTEKLFF.

The chain carries TRBV15 and TRBJ1-3, with D perhaps TRBD1 (5 bases). CDR3 length equals 16 residues. V dropped 0 bases and J dropped 4 bases, with 13 bases sitting between them. Germline-derived CDR1 and CDR2 are LNHNV and YYDKDF (reference sequence). CDR3 amino acids: CATSREVQARGNTIYF. As DNA, the CDR3 is TGTGCCACCAGCAGAGAGGTACAGGCGAGGGGAAACACCATATATTTT.

The chain uses TRBV7-3 and TRBJ2-7; a weak D match, TRBD1 (6 bases). CDR1 and CDR2 from the germline V gene are SGHTA and FQGTGA. CDR3 length: 13 residues. V lost 5 bases and J lost 2, with 10 bases in between. In DNA, the CDR3 is TGTGCCAGCAGCCAGGGGCCCACCTACGAGCAGTACTTC. Residues: CASSQGPTYEQYF. The full variable domain, its missing parts supplied by reference TRBV7-3 and TRBJ2-7, is GAGVSQTPSNKVTEKGKYVELRCDPISGHTALYWYRQSLGQGPEFLIYFQGTGAADDSGLPNDRFFAVRPEGSVSTLKIQRTERGDSAVYLCASSQGPTYEQYFGPGTRLTVT.

The chain carries TRBV11-3 and TRBJ2-1; TRBD2 matches at 8 bases. The germline CDR1 and CDR2 sequences are SGHNT and YENEEA. V shed 0 bases, J shed 3 bases, and the junction held 10 bases outside the gene matches. The CDR3 runs 18 residues. The CDR3, as DNA: TGTGCCAGCAGCTTAGATTCCCTAAAAGCGGGAGTCTACAATGAGCAGTTCTTC. Its translation is CASSLDSLKAGVYNEQFF.

The V and J genes are TRBV30 and TRBJ2-5; TRBD1 aligns across 7 bases. The V segment lost 4 bases and the J segment 1 base; nucleotides outside the gene matches: 3. This CDR3 comprises 13 residues. Per the germline V gene, CDR1 is GTSNPN and CDR2 is SVGIG (reference sequence). The DNA for the CDR3 is TGTGCCTGGAAAGGGGGCCGCCAAGAGACCCAGTACTTC. It yields the protein CAWKGGRQETQYF. The variable domain in full, completed from reference TRBV30 and TRBJ2-5, reads SQTIHQWPATLVQPVGSPLSLECTVEGTSNPNLYWYRQAAGRGLQLLFYSVGIGQISSEVPQNLSASRPQDRQFILSSKKLLLSDSGFYLCAWKGGRQETQYFGPGTRLLVL.

The gene calls are TRBV5-5 and TRBJ1-1; 10 bases line up with TRBD1. This CDR3 has 14 residues. V shed 1 base, J shed 5 bases, and the junction held 2 bases outside the gene matches. From germline, CDR1 is SGHKS and CDR2 YYEKEE (reference sequence). CDR3 protein: CASSLLGQGTEAFF. The CDR3 region has the DNA TGTGCCAGCAGCTTGTTGGGACAGGGGACTGAAGCTTTCTTT.